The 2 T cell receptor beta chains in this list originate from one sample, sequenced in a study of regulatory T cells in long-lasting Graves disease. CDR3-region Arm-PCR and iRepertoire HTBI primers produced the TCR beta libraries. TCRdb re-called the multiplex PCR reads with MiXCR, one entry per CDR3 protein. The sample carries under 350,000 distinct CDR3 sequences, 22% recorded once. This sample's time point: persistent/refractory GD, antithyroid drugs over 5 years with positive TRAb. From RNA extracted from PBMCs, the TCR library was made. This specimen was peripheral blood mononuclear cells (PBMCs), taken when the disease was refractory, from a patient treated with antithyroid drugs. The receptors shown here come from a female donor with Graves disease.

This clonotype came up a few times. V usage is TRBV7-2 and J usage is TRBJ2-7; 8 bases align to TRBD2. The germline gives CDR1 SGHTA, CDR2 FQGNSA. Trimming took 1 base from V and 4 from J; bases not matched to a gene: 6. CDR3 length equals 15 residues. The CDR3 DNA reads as TGTGCCAGCAGCTTAGAGACTAGCGATTTATACGAGCAGTACTTC. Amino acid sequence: CASSLETSDLYEQYF.

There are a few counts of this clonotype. The CDR3 here is CASNPGTGFDHGYTF. The DNA for the CDR3 is TGTGCCAGCAACCCTGGAACAGGGTTCGATCACGGCTACACCTTC. This sequence joins TRBV6-1 and TRBJ1-2; weak D call: TRBD1 (6 bases). Germline V lookup: CDR1 MNHNS, CDR2 SASEGT. Trimming left V 7 bases short and J 8 bases short, with 23 bases between. This CDR3 is 15 amino acids long.